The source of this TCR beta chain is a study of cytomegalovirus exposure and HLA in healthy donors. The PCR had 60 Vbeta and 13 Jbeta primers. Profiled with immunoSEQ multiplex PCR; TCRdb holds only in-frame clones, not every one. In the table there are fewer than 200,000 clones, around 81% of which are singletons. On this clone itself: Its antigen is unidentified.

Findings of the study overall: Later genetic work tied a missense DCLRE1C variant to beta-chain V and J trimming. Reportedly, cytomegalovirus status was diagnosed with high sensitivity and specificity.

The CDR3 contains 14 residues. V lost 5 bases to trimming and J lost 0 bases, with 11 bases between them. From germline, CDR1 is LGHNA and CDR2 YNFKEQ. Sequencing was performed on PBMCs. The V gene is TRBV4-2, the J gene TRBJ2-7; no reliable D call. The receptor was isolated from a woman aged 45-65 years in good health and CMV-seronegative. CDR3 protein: CASSLGLFSYEQYF. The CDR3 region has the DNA TGTGCCAGCAGCTTGGGCCTATTCTCCTACGAGCAGTACTTC.